This TCR beta chain comes out of a study of blood T cells in healthy people across ages. Overall study results and limits: Expanded clonotype shifts may have been confounded, as the donors had an unknown CMV status.

Concerning this clonotype: Its cognate antigen is unknown.

Per-sample yields of isolated PBMCs were at least 7 million. J gave up 7 bases and V 3 bases, and 7 bases lay outside the gene matches. Germline V CDR1 and CDR2: SGHRS, YFSETQ. This CDR3 comprises 13 residues. Together with a sample-barcoded 5' primer, a J-beta primer mix was included in a second PCR lasting about 7 to 12 cycles. TCRdb reanalysed the 5' RACE reads using MiXCR and keeps one entry per CDR3 protein. The repertoire holds over a million distinct CDR3 sequences, with roughly 43% as singletons. Specimen: blood. The rearrangement uses TRBV5-1 and TRBJ2-7; TRBD1 matches 7 bases. This clonotype was obtained from a woman aged 18-29 years in good health. The CDR3 sequence is CASSSGTEWEQYF. Written as DNA, the CDR3 is TGCGCCAGCAGCTCGGGGACAGAGTGGGAGCAGTACTTC.